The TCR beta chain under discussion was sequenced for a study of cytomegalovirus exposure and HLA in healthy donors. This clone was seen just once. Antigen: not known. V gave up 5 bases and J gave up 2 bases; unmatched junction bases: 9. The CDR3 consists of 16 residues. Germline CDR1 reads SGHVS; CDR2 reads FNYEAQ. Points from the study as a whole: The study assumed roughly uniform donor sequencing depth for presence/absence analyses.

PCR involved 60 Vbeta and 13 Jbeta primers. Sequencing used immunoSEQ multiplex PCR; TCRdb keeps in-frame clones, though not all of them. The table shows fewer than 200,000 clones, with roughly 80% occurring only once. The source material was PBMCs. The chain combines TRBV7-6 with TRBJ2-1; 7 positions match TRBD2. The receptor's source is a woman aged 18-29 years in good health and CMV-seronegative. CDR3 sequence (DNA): TGTGCCAGCAGCCTGGCTGCGGGGGAGACCTACAATGAGCAGTTCTTC. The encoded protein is CASSLAAGETYNEQFF.